This entry lists 18 T cell receptor beta chains sequenced from one sample in a study of PD-1 blockade in classical Hodgkin lymphoma. Indicated time point: cycle 4 day 1 (C4D1), after five to seven weeks of nivolumab. No patient escaped relapse after autologous stem cell transplantation, and brentuximab vedotin exposure varied. TCRdb's table, derived via immunoSEQ multiplex PCR, lists solely in-frame clones and lacks some. Of more than 90,000 clones listed, about three quarters are singletons. The source material was peripheral blood mononuclear cells (PBMCs), sampled before the fourth cycle of nivolumab. All receptors come from a human donor with classical Hodgkin lymphoma.

The CDR3 bases are TGTGCCAGCAGTTACTTTGGACTAGCGGGGAATGAGCAGTTCTTC. Its protein is CASSYFGLAGNEQFF. The rearrangement links TRBV11-2 to TRBJ2-1; 12 positions match TRBD2. The germline V gene has CDR1 SGHAT and CDR2 FQNNGV. The CDR3 has 15 residues. J gave up 7 bases and V 6 bases, and 7 bases lay outside the gene matches.

V and J are TRBV19 and TRBJ2-1; 7 nucleotides match TRBD1. Germline assignment: CDR1 LNHDA and CDR2 SQIVND (reference sequence). Trimming took 5 bases from V and 0 from J; bases not matched to a gene: 4. The CDR3 contains 15 residues. The CDR3 DNA reads TGTGCCAGTAGTTTATACAGGGGCTCCTACAATGAGCAGTTCTTC. Its translation: CASSLYRGSYNEQFF.

This clone showed up just a few times. The chain links TRBV29-1 to TRBJ1-2; D unresolved. This CDR3 contains 12 residues. Germline lookup yields CDR1 SQVTM and CDR2 ANQGSEA. Trimming pared 8 bases from V and 1 base from J, leaving 11 bases between. The CDR3 protein is CSTVGGNYGYTF. The DNA of the CDR3 is TGCAGCACCGTCGGCGGTAACTATGGCTACACCTTC.

There are a few counts of this clone. The chain uses TRBV10-3 and TRBJ2-7; D may match TRBD1 or TRBD2 (6 bases each). V shed 11 bases and J shed 2 bases, with 22 bases lying between them. The CDR3 consists of 15 residues. Germline-derived CDR1 and CDR2 are ENHRY and SYGVKD. The CDR3, as DNA: TGTGCCTCCCGAGGGGGTAGCGGCCAAACCTACGAGCAGTACTTC. Translated: CASRGGSGQTYEQYF.

This rearrangement joins TRBV18 to TRBJ2-1, with D uncertain. CDR1 is KGHSH, CDR2 LQKENI, per germline. The CDR3 covers 12 residues. The V gene lost 2 bases and the J gene lost 2 bases, with 1 base spanning the gap. The CDR3 nucleotides are TGTGCCAGCTCACCAACCTACAATGAGCAGTTCTTC. Translation gives CASSPTYNEQFF.

V usage is TRBV5-4 and J usage is TRBJ2-6; tentative D call: TRBD1 (5 bases). Between the trimmed V and J ends, which lost 1 base and 2 bases, there was a span of 7 bases. This CDR3 is built from 15 residues. Germline-derived CDR1 and CDR2 are SGHNT and YYREEE (reference sequence). In nucleotides, the CDR3 is TGTGCCAGCAGCTTGAGGGGAACTGGGGCCAACGTCCTGACTTTC. This encodes CASSLRGTGANVLTF.

V and J are TRBV6-6 and TRBJ2-7; perhaps TRBD2 as D (6 bases). The CDR3 loop spans 15 amino acids. V was clipped by 2 bases and J by 0 bases, with 11 bases between them. In germline, CDR1 is MNHNY, CDR2 SVGAGI (reference sequence). CDR3 in amino acids: CASSYGTAGSYEQYF. In DNA, the CDR3 is TGTGCCAGCAGTTACGGGACTGCGGGCTCCTACGAGCAGTACTTC.

In this sample, this clone turned up once. The chain combines TRBV6-5 with TRBJ1-4, with 8 bases aligning to TRBD1. Losses at the gene ends were 4 bases for V and 7 bases for J; bases not matched to a gene: 2. Germline assignment: CDR1 MNHEY and CDR2 SVGAGI. The CDR3 length is 13 residues. The CDR3 reads CASSSQGAEKLFF. CDR3 in DNA: TGTGCCAGCAGTTCCCAGGGGGCTGAAAAACTGTTTTTT.

The rearrangement links TRBV6-5 to TRBJ2-5; perhaps D is TRBD1 or TRBD2 (6 bases each). Trimming removed 8 bases at V and 5 bases at J, with 21 bases between. The CDR3 has 15 residues. The V gene's germline CDR1 is MNHEY and CDR2 SVGAGI. CDR3 sequence reads: CASLRDTSAGETQYF. Written as DNA, the CDR3 is TGTGCCAGCCTCCGGGACACCTCCGCGGGGGAGACCCAGTACTTC.

The V call is TRBV28, the J call TRBJ1-1, with 8 bases identical to TRBD1. The CDR3 has 16 residues. Trimming cost V 6 bases and J 1 base; bases outside gene matches: 10. Germline assignment: CDR1 MDHEN and CDR2 SYDVKM. CDR3 in amino acids: CASSTTGQGPNTEAFF. The DNA for the CDR3 is TGTGCCAGCAGCACAACCGGACAGGGACCGAACACTGAAGCTTTCTTT. Using reference TRBV28 and TRBJ1-1 for the parts outside the CDR3, the full variable domain is DVKVTQSSRYLVKRTGEKVFLECVQDMDHENMFWYRQDPGLGLRLIYFSYDVKMKEKGDIPEGYSVSREKKERFSLILESASTNQTSMYLCASSTTGQGPNTEAFFGQGTRLTVV.

This clone was counted only a few times. The chain links TRBV28 to TRBJ1-5, with D tentatively TRBD1 (5 bases). Trimming removed 2 bases at V and 4 bases at J, with 15 bases between. Germline V gene data show CDR1 as MDHEN and CDR2 as SYDVKM. There are 16 residues in the CDR3. The CDR3 here is CASSLPFGTENQPQHF. For the CDR3, the DNA is TGTGCCAGCAGTTTACCCTTCGGGACCGAGAATCAGCCCCAGCATTTT.

The chain couples TRBV18 to TRBJ2-3; tentatively, D is TRBD2 (5 bases). Germline V lookup: CDR1 KGHSH, CDR2 LQKENI. The CDR3 runs to 15 residues. Between the trimmed V and J ends, which lost 3 bases and 2 bases, there was a span of 12 bases. The CDR3 DNA follows: TGTGCCAGCTCACCTGAACTAGAGGCCACAGATACGCAGTATTTT. Translated: CASSPELEATDTQYF.

This clone was counted between two and nine times. The chain links TRBV30 to TRBJ1-5; the D is unclear. The CDR3 has 15 amino acids. Trimming pared 0 bases from V and 1 base from J, leaving 10 bases between. Germline CDR1 reads GTSNPN; CDR2 reads SVGIG (reference sequence). CDR3 sequence (DNA): TGTGCCTGGAGTGTACGGGGAGGAAGCAATCAGCCCCAGCATTTT. Protein sequence: CAWSVRGGSNQPQHF.

This clone has a handful of counts. The chain links TRBV9 to TRBJ2-7; D ambiguous. This CDR3 is built from 14 residues. Deletions cut 4 bases from V and 3 bases from J, with 14 bases between. Germline values: CDR1 SGDLS, CDR2 YYNGEE. CDR3 bases: TGTGCCAGCAGCCCCCTCATCGGGTTCTACGAGCAGTACTTC. Its protein product is CASSPLIGFYEQYF.

V is TRBV7-2 and J is TRBJ1-3; D is undetermined. Germline V gene lookup returns CDR1 SGHTA and CDR2 FQGNSA. V was clipped by 0 bases and J by 4 bases, with 7 bases between them. The CDR3 spans 14 residues. The CDR3 region is CASSLAPGGNTIYF. Written as DNA, the CDR3 is TGTGCCAGCAGCTTAGCCCCCGGGGGAAACACCATATATTTT.

The CDR3 DNA is TGTGCCAGCAGCATAAGAGTCGCGGGAGGCCCTACTTTTTACGAGCAGTACTTC. This encodes CASSIRVAGGPTFYEQYF. The chain uses TRBV14 and TRBJ2-7; 8 nucleotides align to TRBD2. The CDR3 loop spans 18 amino acids. The ends lost 5 bases at V and 4 bases at J; junction bases unmatched: 19. Germline V CDR1 and CDR2: SGHDN, FVKESK.

V is TRBV28 and J is TRBJ2-7; 7 nucleotides agree with TRBD1. CDR1 is MDHEN, CDR2 SYDVKM, per germline. With 10 bases clipped from V and 0 bases from J, the junction kept 15 bases outside the gene matches. The CDR3 sequence is 16 residues long. The CDR3 coding sequence is TGTGCCACACTCACAGGACAGGCAACACTCTCCTACGAGCAGTACTTC. This codes for CATLTGQATLSYEQYF.

The chain has TRBV25-1 and TRBJ2-7; 10 bases are shared with TRBD1. The CDR3 is 15 amino acids. Germline-derived CDR1 and CDR2 are MGHDK and SYGVNS. V gave up 2 bases and J gave up 5 bases; unmatched junction bases: 6. CDR3 sequence: CASSEGGTGEDEQYF. Here the CDR3 DNA reads TGTGCCAGCAGTGAAGGGGGGACAGGGGAAGACGAGCAGTACTTC.